This T cell receptor (beta chain) was captured by sequencing in a study of blood T cell repertoires in COVID-19. Whole-study context: PBMCs, B-cell-depleted T cells, or T cells provided the cDNA or gDNA that made up the material.

CDR3 length equals 17 residues. The germline V gene has CDR1 SSHAT and CDR2 FNYEAQ (reference sequence). V was clipped by 5 bases and J by 0 bases; unmatched bases: 12. Libraries were prepared by immunoSEQ multiplex PCR; TCRdb keeps only in-frame clonotypes and omits some of them. The data show hundreds of thousands of clones, over 75% seen once. The TCR originated in a woman aged 55-70 years with acute or convalescent COVID-19. The sequenced material came from peripheral blood. The gene calls are TRBV7-7 and TRBJ2-5; 7 bases map to TRBD1. The CDR3 region is CASSPGQRGFYQETQYF. CDR3 coding DNA: TGTGCCAGCAGCCCGGGACAGCGTGGATTCTACCAAGAGACCCAGTACTTC.